These 18 T cell receptor beta chains came from one sample sequenced in a study of regulatory T cells in long-lasting Graves disease. Time point in this sample: persistent/refractory GD, antithyroid drugs over 5 years with positive TRAb. RNA from PBMCs was the source of the TCR library. TCR beta libraries were built with iRepertoire HTBI primers and Arm-PCR of CDR3 regions. TCRdb itself ran the multiplex PCR reads through MiXCR, one entry per CDR3 protein. Among 350,000 to 500,000 distinct CDR3 sequences listed, roughly 21% were seen once. Sequencing was performed on peripheral blood mononuclear cells (PBMCs), taken when the disease was refractory, from a patient treated with antithyroid drugs. These receptors all come from a female donor with Graves disease.

Worth noting for this clonotype: Given the absence of the conserved phenylalanine or tryptophan at the CDR3 end, a read error is likely. The chain employs TRBV12-3 or TRBV12-4 and TRBJ2-4, with TRBD2 as a possible D gene (5 bases). The CDR3 has 16 amino acids. The V end lost 5 bases, the J end lost 6 bases, and 20 bases lay between the germline ends. The DNA for the CDR3 is TGTGCCAGCAGTGATGGTATCGGGGTTTGGGGAAACATTCAGTACCTC. It yields the protein CASSDGIGVWGNIQYL.

The sample holds many counts of this clonotype. V gene TRBV3-1 combines with J gene TRBJ1-1, with a tentative D call TRBD1 (6 bases). Trimming shortened V by 2 bases and J by 3 bases, and 13 bases separated the two germline ends. Germline V CDR1 and CDR2: LGHDT, YNNKEL (reference sequence). This CDR3 is 15 amino acids long. The CDR3 loop is CASSQPKGDDTEAFF. DNA for the CDR3: TGTGCCAGCAGCCAACCGAAGGGGGACGACACTGAAGCTTTCTTT.

This clonotype was seen many times. CDR3 DNA: TGTGCCAGCAGCTTAGGCAGGGGATTAACCTACGAGCAGTACTTC. It encodes CASSLGRGLTYEQYF. The chain is built from TRBV7-2 and TRBJ2-7; a possible D gene is TRBD1 (6 bases). Trimming took off 1 base at V and 2 bases at J, with 12 bases between the two ends. The CDR3 loop spans 15 amino acids. Germline loops: CDR1 SGHTA, CDR2 FQGNSA.

The rearrangement uses TRBV27 and TRBJ1-5; the D is unclear. Germline V gene sequence: CDR1 MNHEY, CDR2 SMNVEV (reference sequence). V shed 4 bases and J shed 4 bases, with 8 bases lying between them. The CDR3 length is 13 residues. The CDR3 nucleotides read TGTGCCAGCAGTTCCCGGGAGAATCAGCCCCAGCATTTT. This sequence encodes CASSSRENQPQHF.

This clonotype was seen ten or more times. The genes are TRBV20-1 and TRBJ1-4; no reliable D call. There are 12 residues in the CDR3. V was clipped by 7 bases and J by 0 bases, with 6 bases between them. Germline V CDR1 and CDR2: DFQATT, SNEGSKA (reference sequence). The CDR3 region is CSGRATNEKLFF. For the CDR3, the DNA is TGCAGTGGTCGAGCAACTAATGAAAAACTGTTTTTT.

This clonotype was seen ten or more times. The chain recombines TRBV20-1 with TRBJ2-5, with D unclear. In germline, CDR1 is DFQATT, CDR2 SNEGSKA (reference sequence). The CDR3 is 12 amino acids. V was shortened by 0 bases and J by 2 bases, with 4 bases between the two germline ends. For the CDR3, the DNA is TGCAGTGCTAGAGATTCACAAGAGACCCAGTACTTC. This gives the protein CSARDSQETQYF.

This clonotype was seen many times. This chain joins TRBV3-1 and TRBJ1-1, with 9 nucleotides matching TRBD1. The CDR3 is 16 amino acids. Germline V gene sequence: CDR1 LGHDT, CDR2 YNNKEL (reference sequence). The J segment lost 1 base and the V segment lost 6 bases, leaving 9 bases of the junction unmatched. CDR3 protein: CASRNGQGIGNTEAFF. The CDR3 region has the DNA TGTGCCAGCAGAAACGGACAGGGGATAGGGAACACTGAAGCTTTCTTT.

On this clonotype: It may be a read error: a sequence one base away is much more abundant. The rearrangement links TRBV28 to TRBJ2-4; tentatively, D is TRBD2 (5 bases). V was clipped by 6 bases and J by 0 bases, with 12 bases between them. The germline CDR1 and CDR2 sequences are MDHEN and SYDVKM. This CDR3 has 15 residues. CDR3 DNA sequence: TGTGCCAGCAGACCCCCCGGGGAAGCCAAAAACATTCAGTACTTC. Its protein is CASRPPGEAKNIQYF.

The table lists this clonotype with a few counts. The CDR3 bases are TGTGCCAGCGGCCCGTTATCCCAGGAGACCCAGTACTTC. This encodes CASGPLSQETQYF. The J gene is TRBJ2-5, the V gene TRBV11-2; unclear D gene. This CDR3 is built from 13 residues. In germline, CDR1 is SGHAT, CDR2 FQNNGV. V was shortened by 8 bases and J by 5 bases, with 15 bases between the two germline ends.

This clonotype was picked up a small number of times. The chain is built from TRBV13 and TRBJ1-6, with D uncertain. Trimming took off 0 bases at V and 5 bases at J, with 8 bases between the two ends. The CDR3 is 15 residues long. CDR1 is PRHDT and CDR2 is FYEKMQ in the germline V gene (reference sequence). CDR3 sequence: CASSLGLGDNSPLHF. Written as DNA, the CDR3 is TGTGCCAGCAGCTTAGGCCTCGGAGATAATTCACCCCTCCACTTT.

The J gene is TRBJ2-1, the V gene TRBV28; 9 nucleotides line up with TRBD2. CDR1 and CDR2 (germline): MDHEN, SYDVKM. The CDR3 sequence is 15 residues long. Trimming took 6 bases from V and 0 from J; bases not matched to a gene: 3. As DNA, the CDR3 is TGTGCCAGCAGCCGTAGCGGGAGCTCCTACAATGAGCAGTTCTTC. As protein: CASSRSGSSYNEQFF.

In this sample, this clonotype turned up many times. The gene calls are TRBV12-3 or TRBV12-4 and TRBJ2-7; D gene unclear. The CDR3 is made up of 12 amino acids. V was trimmed by 3 bases and J by 2 bases, leaving 5 bases between them. This CDR3 is CASSLQAYEQYF. CDR3 sequence (DNA): TGTGCCAGCAGTTTGCAAGCCTACGAGCAGTACTTC.

This clonotype occurred many times. V usage is TRBV15 and J usage is TRBJ1-4; TRBD1 might be the D (5 bases). Germline V gene sequence: CDR1 LNHNV, CDR2 YYDKDF (reference sequence). The V gene lost 7 bases and the J gene lost 2 bases, with 8 bases spanning the gap. There are 13 residues in the CDR3. CDR3 nucleotide sequence: TGTGCCACCAAATGGGGGACTAATGAAAAACTGTTTTTT. Translating gives CATKWGTNEKLFF.

This clonotype was found a few times. The chain employs TRBV7-8 and TRBJ1-6; the D gene is possibly TRBD1 (6 bases). The V end was cut by 3 bases, the J end by 5 bases, with 17 bases between. Germline V gene sequence: CDR1 SGHVS, CDR2 FQNEAQ. The CDR3 extends over 17 amino acids. The DNA for the CDR3 is TGTGCCAGCAGCTTGGGGGGGGCAGGCTTAAATAATTCACCCCTCCACTTT. Translated: CASSLGGAGLNNSPLHF.

This clonotype was seen ten or more times. The chain has TRBV2 and TRBJ2-7; no clear D gene. The CDR3 totals 12 residues. The germline gives CDR1 SNHLY, CDR2 FYNNEI. Trimming left V 7 bases short and J 0 bases short, with 7 bases between. CDR3 loop: CASTANSYEQYF. In DNA, the CDR3 is TGTGCCAGCACGGCCAACTCCTACGAGCAGTACTTC.

In this sample, this clonotype turned up many times. J is TRBJ2-7 and V is TRBV2; D tentatively fits TRBD1 or TRBD2 (5 bases each). Germline CDR1 is SNHLY and CDR2 is FYNNEI. The CDR3 totals 12 residues. The germline V and J ends were trimmed by 2 bases and 7 bases, with 9 bases remaining between them. The CDR3 sequence: CASSELWGEQYF. The CDR3 nucleotides read TGTGCCAGCAGTGAACTTTGGGGGGAGCAGTACTTC.

The table lists this clonotype with a few counts. The rearrangement joins TRBV14 to TRBJ1-4, with TRBD1 as a possible D gene (5 bases). In germline, CDR1 is SGHDN, CDR2 FVKESK. V lost 4 bases and J 1 base, leaving 19 bases between the germline ends. The CDR3 has 18 amino acids. In DNA, the CDR3 is TGTGCCAGCAGCCTTAGACGCCTTGGGGGGATAACTAATGAAAAACTGTTTTTT. Protein: CASSLRRLGGITNEKLFF.

This clonotype occurred many times. The V and J genes are TRBV28 and TRBJ1-1, with unresolved D. This CDR3 region has 12 residues. Per the germline V gene, CDR1 is MDHEN and CDR2 is SYDVKM. Trimming shortened V by 8 bases and J by 4 bases, and 11 bases separated the two germline ends. The chain's CDR3 is CASEDGITEAFF. The CDR3 DNA is TGTGCCAGCGAGGACGGAATCACTGAAGCTTTCTTT. The entire variable domain, with the rest obtained from reference TRBV28 and TRBJ1-1, is as follows: DVKVTQSSRYLVKRTGEKVFLECVQDMDHENMFWYRQDPGLGLRLIYFSYDVKMKEKGDIPEGYSVSREKKERFSLILESASTNQTSMYLCASEDGITEAFFGQGTRLTVV.